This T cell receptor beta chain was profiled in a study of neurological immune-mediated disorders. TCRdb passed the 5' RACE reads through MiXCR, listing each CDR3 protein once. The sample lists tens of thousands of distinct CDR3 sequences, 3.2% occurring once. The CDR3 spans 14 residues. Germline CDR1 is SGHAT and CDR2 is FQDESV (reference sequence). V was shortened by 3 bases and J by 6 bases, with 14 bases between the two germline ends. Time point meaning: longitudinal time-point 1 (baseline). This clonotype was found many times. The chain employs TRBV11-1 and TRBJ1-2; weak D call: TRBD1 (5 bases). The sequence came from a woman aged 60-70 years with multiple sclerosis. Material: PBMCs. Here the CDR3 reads CASSLGDSSHGYTF. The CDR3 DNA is TGTGCCAGCAGCTTGGGGGACTCCAGCCATGGCTACACCTTC.